This is a list of T cell receptor beta chains from one sample in a study of OX40 agonist ivuxolimab in advanced cancers. Using immunoSEQ multiplex PCR, the repertoire was profiled, and TCRdb retains in-frame clones only, with some absent. The sample has approximately 37,000 clones, around three quarters seen once. The source was CD4+ or CD8+ T cells sorted from blood, collected in a trial of the OX40 agonist ivuxolimab. The receptors were gathered from an adult with an advanced solid tumor such as melanoma, head and neck, liver or kidney cancer. CDR3s include the opening cysteine and the closing phenylalanine or tryptophan. Where a row states a size, it is once, few, many or the class of an expanded clone; other rows omit it.

clone size: -; V gene: TRBV29-1; J gene: TRBJ2-4; CDR3 protein: CSVVGAGAKNIQYF
clone size: -; V gene: TRBV10-3; J gene: TRBJ2-5; CDR3 protein: CAISELLGETQYF
clone size: -; V gene: TRBV5-1; J gene: TRBJ1-4; CDR3 protein: CASSLEAGEKLFF
clone size: once; V gene: TRBV27; J gene: TRBJ1-6; CDR3 protein: CASSPGDQYNSPLHF
clone size: few; V gene: TRBV5-4; J gene: TRBJ2-7; CDR3 protein: CASSTDRGPYEQYF
clone size: once; V gene: TRBV30; J gene: TRBJ2-7; CDR3 protein: CAWNIAGGLSEQYF
clone size: -; V gene: TRBV29-1; J gene: TRBJ2-5; CDR3 protein: CSGTELVEETQYF
clone size: -; V gene: TRBV2; J gene: TRBJ2-3; CDR3 protein: CASRNGIQGSTDTQYF
clone size: -; V gene: TRBV5-1; J gene: TRBJ1-6; CDR3 protein: CASSRDGKASPLHF
clone size: few; V gene: TRBV7-3; J gene: TRBJ1-1; CDR3 protein: CASSRQGLIEAFF
clone size: once; V gene: TRBV7-9; J gene: TRBJ2-2; CDR3 protein: CASSRHGGSTGELFF
clone size: once; V gene: TRBV5-6; J gene: TRBJ1-1; CDR3 protein: CASSLPPGRNTEAFF
clone size: -; V gene: TRBV7-9; J gene: TRBJ2-1; CDR3 protein: CASSLVNSVNEQFF
clone size: -; V gene: TRBV7-2; J gene: TRBJ1-4; CDR3 protein: CASSLKGRGAGKLFF
clone size: -; V gene: TRBV5-1; J gene: TRBJ2-3; CDR3 protein: CASSLAGPSRDTQYF
clone size: once; V gene: TRBV10-1; J gene: TRBJ2-1; CDR3 protein: CASRRDFDQRQFF
clone size: -; V gene: TRBV28; J gene: TRBJ1-2; CDR3 protein: CASRATGANYGYTF
clone size: few; V gene: TRBV18; J gene: TRBJ2-1; CDR3 protein: CASSPWGNEQFF
clone size: -; V gene: TRBV6-1; J gene: TRBJ1-2; CDR3 protein: CASSPTRAGYTF
clone size: -; V gene: TRBV7-6; J gene: TRBJ2-5; CDR3 protein: CASRSGAPQETQYF
clone size: -; V gene: TRBV5-1; J gene: TRBJ1-1; CDR3 protein: CASRPGGTANTEAFF
clone size: once; V gene: TRBV15; J gene: TRBJ1-2; CDR3 protein: CATSRGDRENYGYTF
clone size: -; V gene: TRBV7-6; J gene: TRBJ1-5; CDR3 protein: CASSLGPNQPQHF
clone size: -; V gene: TRBV9; J gene: TRBJ1-1; CDR3 protein: CASSVRADTEAFF
clone size: -; V gene: TRBV7-2; J gene: TRBJ2-3; CDR3 protein: CASSPGGDTQYF
clone size: -; V gene: TRBV5-4; J gene: TRBJ2-5; CDR3 protein: CASTIWGQETQYF
clone size: -; V gene: TRBV19; J gene: TRBJ1-5; CDR3 protein: CASSIAGGRGQPQHF
clone size: -; V gene: TRBV6-1; J gene: TRBJ2-3; CDR3 protein: CASSGVGAGTDTQYF
clone size: -; V gene: TRBV7-2; J gene: TRBJ1-2; CDR3 protein: CASSSYGTDLLLSRPGYTF
clone size: -; V gene: TRBV12-1; J gene: TRBJ1-6; CDR3 protein: CASSFAARGVSPLHF
clone size: -; V gene: TRBV6-6; J gene: TRBJ1-5; CDR3 protein: CASSYSWQGNQPQHF
clone size: medium-sized; V gene: TRBV6-5; J gene: TRBJ1-3; CDR3 protein: CASGGDQNSGNTIYF
clone size: few; V gene: TRBV9; J gene: TRBJ2-1; CDR3 protein: CASSANGVYNEQFF
clone size: -; V gene: TRBV27; J gene: TRBJ1-1; CDR3 protein: CASSWTGGAEAFF
clone size: -; V gene: TRBV28; J gene: TRBJ1-2; CDR3 protein: CASNVRGEGGYTF
clone size: -; V gene: TRBV5-4; J gene: TRBJ2-3; CDR3 protein: CAIRGAGTTQTDTQYF
clone size: -; V gene: TRBV18; J gene: TRBJ2-5; CDR3 protein: CASSSWTSGRETQYF